This is a list of T cell receptor beta chains from one sample in a study of OX40 agonist ivuxolimab in advanced cancers. Only in-frame clones appear in the TCRdb table, and some are missing; sequencing was by immunoSEQ multiplex PCR. The data hold around 90,000 clones, with more than 80% observed a single time. The material was CD4+ or CD8+ T cells sorted from blood, obtained in a trial of the OX40 agonist ivuxolimab. The receptors were gathered from an adult with an advanced solid tumor such as melanoma, head and neck, liver or kidney cancer. Both conserved end residues are part of each CDR3. D genes are given only for firm matches. Some rows have no size entry. The others give once, few or many, or a class for an expanded clone.

clone size	V gene	D gene	J gene	CDR3 DNA	CDR3 protein
.	TRBV5-4	.	TRBJ2-1	TGTGCCAGCAGTTTGGGACCGATCTCCTACAATGAGCAGTTCTTC	CASSLGPISYNEQFF
.	TRBV19	TRBD1	TRBJ1-5	TGTGCCAGTAGTATAGGGACAGGGAAGGGTAGCAATCAGCCCCAGCATTTT	CASSIGTGKGSNQPQHF
.	TRBV28	TRBD2	TRBJ2-1	TGTGCCAGCAGCACGACTAGCGGAGGCTACAATGAGCAGTTCTTC	CASSTTSGGYNEQFF
.	TRBV11-2	.	TRBJ2-3	TGTGCCAGCAGCTCCATAGGGCGCACCACAGATACGCAGTATTTT	CASSSIGRTTDTQYF
.	TRBV18	.	TRBJ1-5	TGTGCCAGCTCACCCCTCCCGGATCAGCCCCAGCATTTT	CASSPLPDQPQHF
.	TRBV10-3	.	TRBJ2-7	TGTGCCATCAGTGAGTCGGGGACGGAGGATTACGAGCAGTACTTC	CAISESGTEDYEQYF
.	TRBV19	.	TRBJ1-1	TGTGCCAGTGGCAGGGTGACCACTGAAGCTTTCTTT	CASGRVTTEAFF
.	TRBV5-1	.	TRBJ2-1	TGCGCCAGCAGCTTCACCCCCGGGACGTACAATGAGCAGTTCTTC	CASSFTPGTYNEQFF
.	TRBV10-1	TRBD2	TRBJ2-3	TGCGCCAGCAGTGAGTCGGGAGTAGCGGGAGATGGCACAGATACGCAGTATTTT	CASSESGVAGDGTDTQYF
once	TRBV7-3	.	TRBJ2-7	TGTGCCAGCAGCCCGCTAGCAGTGTCCTCCTACGAGCAGTACTTC	CASSPLAVSSYEQYF
.	TRBV6-5	.	TRBJ2-2	TGTGCCAGCAGTCCACGTACCGGGGAGCTGTTTTTT	CASSPRTGELFF
.	TRBV12-2	.	TRBJ2-7	TGTGCAAGTCGCTTTCGACGGGAGAGCTACGAGCAGTACTTC	CASRFRRESYEQYF
.	TRBV7-9	.	TRBJ2-5	TGTGCCAGCAGCTTCCCCCTTAGTCCGACAGGGACTCAGGAGACCCAGTACTTC	CASSFPLSPTGTQETQYF
.	TRBV10-3	.	TRBJ1-1	TGTGCCATCAGTGGAATGTCAGACATTGAAGCTTTCTTT	CAISGMSDIEAFF
few	TRBV21-1	.	TRBJ2-2	TGTGCCAGCAGCAATAGGACAGGAGCGACCGGGGAGCTGTTTTTT	CASSNRTGATGELFF
.	TRBV7-2	TRBD2	TRBJ2-1	TGTGCCAGCAGTCGTAGCGGGAGTGGGTACAATGAGCAGTTCTTC	CASSRSGSGYNEQFF
.	TRBV11-2	TRBD2	TRBJ2-1	TGTGCCAGCAGTCCGAGCGGGAGGGCCGTGGATGAGCAGTTCTTC	CASSPSGRAVDEQFF
.	TRBV11-2	TRBD2	TRBJ2-1	TGTGCCAGCAGCGGTAAGTCGAGCGGGGGCTCCGATGAGCAGTTCTTC	CASSGKSSGGSDEQFF
.	TRBV4-2	.	TRBJ2-7	TGTGCCAGCAGCCCAAATAACCACGAGCAGTACTTC	CASSPNNHEQYF
.	TRBV29-1	TRBD1	TRBJ2-7	TGCAGCGTTGGACAGGGGGTATCCTACGAGCAGTACTTC	CSVGQGVSYEQYF
.	TRBV18	.	TRBJ2-1	TGTGCCAGCTCACCACCGGACCCGAGGGAGCAGTTCTTC	CASSPPDPREQFF
many	TRBV5-5	TRBD1	TRBJ2-1	TGTGCCAGCACTCTGATCGGACAGGGCAATGAGCAGTTCTTC	CASTLIGQGNEQFF
.	TRBV7-2	.	TRBJ2-1	TGTGCCAGCAGCTTAAGGGGGAGCTCCTACAATGAGCAGTTCTTC	CASSLRGSSYNEQFF
.	TRBV19	TRBD1	TRBJ2-3	TGTGCCAGTAGTATCGAGGACAGGGGCACAGATACGCAGTATTTT	CASSIEDRGTDTQYF
.	TRBV19	.	TRBJ2-2	TGTGCCAGTAGTATACAGGACACGAACACCGGGGAGCTGTTTTTT	CASSIQDTNTGELFF
.	TRBV27	.	TRBJ2-3	TGTGCCAGCAGCCTTGGGGATACGCAGTATTTT	CASSLGDTQYF
.	TRBV4-1	.	TRBJ1-5	TGCGCCAGCCGGGCCCTAGGATTCAATCAGCCCCAGCATTTT	CASRALGFNQPQHF
.	TRBV28	TRBD1	TRBJ2-3	TGTGCCAGCAGTTTCATGGCAGGGGGCGCTCGGGATACGCAGTATTTT	CASSFMAGGARDTQYF
.	TRBV30	.	TRBJ2-1	TGTGCCTGGAGCACTCGCAGGCCCGGCTCCTACAATGAGCAGTTCTTC	CAWSTRRPGSYNEQFF
.	TRBV19	TRBD2	TRBJ2-1	TGTGCCAGTAGTATCTCGGCGGGAGGCCACAATGAGCAGTTCTTC	CASSISAGGHNEQFF
.	TRBV4-1	.	TRBJ2-7	TGCGCCAGCAGCCAAGACGGACCCTACGAGCAGTACTTC	CASSQDGPYEQYF
.	TRBV11-3	.	TRBJ1-1	TGTGCCAGCAGCTTAATTCTCGGAGGGGGAGCTTTCTTT	CASSLILGGGAFF
.	TRBV4-1	TRBD1	TRBJ2-7	TGCGCCAGCAGCCAAGATCGGACAGGGGGTTGTAACTACGAGCAGTACTTC	CASSQDRTGGCNYEQYF
.	TRBV6-5	.	TRBJ2-3	TGTGCCAGCAGTCCAAGGACCCGAAGCACAGATACGCAGTATTTT	CASSPRTRSTDTQYF
.	TRBV6-5	TRBD1	TRBJ2-4	TGTGCCAGCGGGGTGACAGGGCCCAACATTCAGTACTTC	CASGVTGPNIQYF
.	TRBV5-5	.	TRBJ2-1	TGTGCCAGCAGCACCCGGATGGGACCCTTCTACAATGAGCAGTTCTTC	CASSTRMGPFYNEQFF
.	TRBV30	TRBD2	TRBJ2-3	TGTGCCTGGAGTAAGCTGACTAGCGGAAGCACAGATACGCAGTATTTT	CAWSKLTSGSTDTQYF
.	TRBV27	TRBD2	TRBJ2-7	TGTGCCAGCAGTTTAATTAGCGGGAGCCCCTACGAGCAGTACTTC	CASSLISGSPYEQYF
.	TRBV5-1	TRBD2	TRBJ2-2	TGCGCCAGCAGCCCATTAGCGGGAGCCCTCACCGGGGAGCTGTTTTTT	CASSPLAGALTGELFF
.	TRBV27	.	TRBJ2-1	TGTGCCAGCAGTTTAACCGCTTCGGGTGAGCAGTTCTTC	CASSLTASGEQFF
few	TRBV20-1	TRBD1	TRBJ2-7	TGCAGTGCCGCGACAGGGTACGAGCAGTACTTC	CSAATGYEQYF
.	TRBV27	.	TRBJ2-7	TGTGCCAGTTCAGCCCGATCCTACGAGCAGTACTTC	CASSARSYEQYF